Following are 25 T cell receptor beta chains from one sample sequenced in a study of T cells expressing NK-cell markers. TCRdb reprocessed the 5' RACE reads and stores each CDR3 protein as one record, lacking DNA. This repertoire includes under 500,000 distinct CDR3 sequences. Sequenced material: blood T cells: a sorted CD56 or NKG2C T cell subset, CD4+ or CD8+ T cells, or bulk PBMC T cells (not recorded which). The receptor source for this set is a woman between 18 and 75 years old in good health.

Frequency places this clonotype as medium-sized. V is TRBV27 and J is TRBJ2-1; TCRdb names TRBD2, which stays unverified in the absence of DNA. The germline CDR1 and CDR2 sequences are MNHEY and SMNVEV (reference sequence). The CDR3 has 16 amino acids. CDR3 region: CASSLTTSGINNEQFF.

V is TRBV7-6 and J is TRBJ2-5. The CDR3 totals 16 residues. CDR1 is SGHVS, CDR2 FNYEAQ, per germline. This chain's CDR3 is CASSLGKGTGQETQYF.

CDR3 loop: CSARDRDYGYTF. The V call is TRBV20-1, the J call TRBJ1-2; absent DNA, TCRdb's TRBD1 call cannot be checked. Germline values: CDR1 DFQATT, CDR2 SNEGSKA (reference sequence). CDR3 length equals 12 residues.

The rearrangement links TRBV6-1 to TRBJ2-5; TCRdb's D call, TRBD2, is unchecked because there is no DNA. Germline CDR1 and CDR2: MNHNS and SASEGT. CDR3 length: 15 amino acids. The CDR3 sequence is CASSGQASPQETQYF.

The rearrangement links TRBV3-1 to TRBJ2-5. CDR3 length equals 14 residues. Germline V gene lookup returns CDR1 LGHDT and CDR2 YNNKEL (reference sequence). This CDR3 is CASSQSWIAETQYF.

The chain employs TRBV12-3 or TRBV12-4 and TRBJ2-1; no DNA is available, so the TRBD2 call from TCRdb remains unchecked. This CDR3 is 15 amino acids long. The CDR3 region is CASSSSGLAGAEQFF.

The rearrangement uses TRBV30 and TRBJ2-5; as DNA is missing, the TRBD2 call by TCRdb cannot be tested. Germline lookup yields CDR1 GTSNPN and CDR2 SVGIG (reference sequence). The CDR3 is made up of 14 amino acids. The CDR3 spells CAWGGLSGAETQYF.

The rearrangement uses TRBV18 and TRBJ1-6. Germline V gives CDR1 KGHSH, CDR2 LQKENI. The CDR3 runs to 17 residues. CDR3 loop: CASSPQDVSSYNSPLHF.

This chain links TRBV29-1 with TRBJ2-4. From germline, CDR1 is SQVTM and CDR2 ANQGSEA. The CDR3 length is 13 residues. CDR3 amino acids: CSIGLTAQNIQYF.

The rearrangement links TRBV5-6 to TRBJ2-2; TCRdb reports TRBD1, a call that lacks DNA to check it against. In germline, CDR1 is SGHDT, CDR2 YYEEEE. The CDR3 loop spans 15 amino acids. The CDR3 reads CASSLSQGRGGELFF.

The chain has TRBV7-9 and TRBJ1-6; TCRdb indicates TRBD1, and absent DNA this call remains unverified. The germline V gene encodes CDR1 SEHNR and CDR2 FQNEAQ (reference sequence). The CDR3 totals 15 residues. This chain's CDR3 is CASSYGNGANSPLHF.

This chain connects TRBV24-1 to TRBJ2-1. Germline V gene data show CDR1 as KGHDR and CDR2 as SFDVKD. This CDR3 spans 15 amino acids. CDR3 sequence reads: CATSDDTPKNNEQFF.

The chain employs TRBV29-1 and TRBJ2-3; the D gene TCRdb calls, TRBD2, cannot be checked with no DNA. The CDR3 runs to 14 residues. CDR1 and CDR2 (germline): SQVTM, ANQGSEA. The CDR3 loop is CSVDRALAVDTQYF.

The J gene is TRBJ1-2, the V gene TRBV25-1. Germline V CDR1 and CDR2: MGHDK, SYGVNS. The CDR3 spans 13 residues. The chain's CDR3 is CASREGPNYGYTF.

The CDR3 spells CSVVVSYVADTQYF. The chain has TRBV29-1 and TRBJ2-3. Per the germline V gene, CDR1 is SQVTM and CDR2 is ANQGSEA. The CDR3 is made up of 14 amino acids.

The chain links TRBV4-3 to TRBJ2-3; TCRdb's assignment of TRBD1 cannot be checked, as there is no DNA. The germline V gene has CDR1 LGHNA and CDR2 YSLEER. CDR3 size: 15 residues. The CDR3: CASSRTGTSTDTQYF.

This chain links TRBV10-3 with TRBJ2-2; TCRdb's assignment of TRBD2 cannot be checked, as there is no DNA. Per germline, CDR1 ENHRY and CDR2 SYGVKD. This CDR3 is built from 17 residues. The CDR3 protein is CAISDRGLAENTGELFF.

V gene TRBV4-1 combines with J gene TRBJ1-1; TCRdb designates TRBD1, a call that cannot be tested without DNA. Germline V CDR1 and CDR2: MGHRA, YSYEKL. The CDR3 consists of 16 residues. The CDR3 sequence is CASSQTQTGLNTEAFF.

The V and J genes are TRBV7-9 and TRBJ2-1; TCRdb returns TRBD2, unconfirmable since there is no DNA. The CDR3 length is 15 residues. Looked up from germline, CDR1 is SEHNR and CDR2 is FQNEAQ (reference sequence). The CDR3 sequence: CASSSSGLANNEQFF.

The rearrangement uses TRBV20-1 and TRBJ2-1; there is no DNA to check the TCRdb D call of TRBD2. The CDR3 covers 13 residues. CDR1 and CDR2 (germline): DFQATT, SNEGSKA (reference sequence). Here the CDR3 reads CSASGGAVNEQFF.

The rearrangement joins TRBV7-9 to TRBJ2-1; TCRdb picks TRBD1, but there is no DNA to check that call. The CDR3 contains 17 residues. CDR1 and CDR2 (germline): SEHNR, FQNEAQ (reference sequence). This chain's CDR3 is CASSPVSLRDINNEQFF.

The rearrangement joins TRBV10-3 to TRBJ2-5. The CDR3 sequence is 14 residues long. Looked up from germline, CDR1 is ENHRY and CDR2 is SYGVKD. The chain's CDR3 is CAISESGSPETQYF.

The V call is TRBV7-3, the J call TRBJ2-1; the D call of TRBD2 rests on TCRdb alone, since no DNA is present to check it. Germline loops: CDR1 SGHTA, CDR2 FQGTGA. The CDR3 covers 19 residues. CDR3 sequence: CASSFGTSGRSSSYNEQFF.

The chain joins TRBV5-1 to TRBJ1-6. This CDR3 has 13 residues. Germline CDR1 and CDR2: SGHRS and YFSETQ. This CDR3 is CASSFGDFIALHF.

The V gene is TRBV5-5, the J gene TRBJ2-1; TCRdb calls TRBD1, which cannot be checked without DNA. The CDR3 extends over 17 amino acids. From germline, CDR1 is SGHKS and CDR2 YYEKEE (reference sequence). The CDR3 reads CASSSGTGREDYNEQFF.